Each of the 18 T cell receptor beta chains below was sequenced from the same sample in a study of T cell repertoires in aging, cancer and after chemotherapy. The template was genomic DNA from peripheral blood, not RNA. TRB rearrangements spanning V, D and J were amplified using mixed TRB-A/B primers. TCRdb recomputed calls from the multiplex PCR reads with MiXCR, one row per CDR3 protein. The sample records 400 to 550 distinct CDR3 sequences, approximately 35% being singletons. Sequencing was performed on blood. The receptor set was obtained from a human donor with a solid tumor.

The chain couples TRBV19 to TRBJ1-2; a possible D gene is TRBD1 (6 bases). CDR1 LNHDA and CDR2 SQIVND come from the germline V gene (reference sequence). Trimming stripped 6 bases from V and 0 bases from J, with 11 bases between. This CDR3 comprises 14 residues. The CDR3 here is CASRATGANYGYTF. DNA for the CDR3: TGTGCCAGTAGGGCGACAGGAGCTAACTATGGCTACACCTTC. The complete variable domain, with remaining parts taken from reference TRBV19 and TRBJ1-2, reads DGGITQSPKYLFRKEGQNVTLSCEQNLNHDAMYWYRQDPGQGLRLIYYSQIVNDFQKGDIAEGYSVSREKKESFPLTVTSAQKNPTAFYLCASRATGANYGYTFGSGTRLTVV.

This clonotype is large by share. This sequence joins TRBV12-3 or TRBV12-4 and TRBJ2-7, with 9 bases fitting TRBD2. Trimming took 5 bases from V and 2 from J; bases not matched to a gene: 10. This CDR3 is 16 amino acids long. The CDR3 nucleotides read TGTGCCAGCAGTCCCCTGACTAGCGGAGGAGCCTACGAGCAGTACTTC. Its protein product is CASSPLTSGGAYEQYF.

The rearrangement joins TRBV12-3 or TRBV12-4 to TRBJ1-1; the D is unclear. The CDR3 is 13 residues long. V lost 4 bases to trimming and J lost 0 bases, with 6 bases between them. In DNA form, the CDR3 reads TGTGCCAGCAGTTCTTTCTTGAACACTGAAGCTTTCTTT. Amino acid sequence: CASSSFLNTEAFF.

This rearrangement joins TRBV27 to TRBJ1-2; 7 bases align to TRBD1. The CDR3 runs 17 residues. The V segment lost 9 bases and the J segment 4 bases; nucleotides outside the gene matches: 20. Germline V CDR1 and CDR2: MNHEY, SMNVEV (reference sequence). CDR3 DNA sequence: TGTGCCAGTCTTACTAAAAACCCGGGACAGCTCGGCTATGGCTACACCTTC. Translation gives CASLTKNPGQLGYGYTF.

This clonotype was recorded a few times. The chain recombines TRBV20-1 with TRBJ1-6; 8 bases line up with TRBD1. This CDR3 spans 15 amino acids. Unmatched junction bases numbered 13, after V lost 5 bases and J lost 10 bases. From germline, CDR1 is DFQATT and CDR2 SNEGSKA (reference sequence). The CDR3 here is CSARYRTGSRSPLHF. CDR3 DNA sequence: TGCAGTGCTCGTTACCGGACAGGGTCGAGGTCACCCCTCCACTTT.

By sample fraction, this clonotype is hyperexpanded. The chain combines TRBV6-5 with TRBJ2-7; 9 bases map to TRBD1. The CDR3 is 15 amino acids. Germline V gene sequence: CDR1 MNHEY, CDR2 SVGAGI. After removal of 2 bases from V and 5 bases from J, the junction contained 7 bases not matched to a gene. The CDR3, as DNA: TGTGCCAGCAGTTACCGTGGGACAGGGATCCACGAGCAGTACTTC. This codes for CASSYRGTGIHEQYF.

The V gene is TRBV15, the J gene TRBJ1-4, with unresolved D. Looked up from germline, CDR1 is LNHNV and CDR2 is YYDKDF (reference sequence). V was shortened by 3 bases and J by 7 bases, with 12 bases between the two germline ends. This CDR3 region has 14 residues. The CDR3, as DNA: TGTGCCACCAGCAGTAATACGGAGGGTGAAAAACTGTTTTTT. Protein sequence: CATSSNTEGEKLFF.

Of note for this clonotype: A read error may explain this, as a much larger clone is one base away. The chain couples TRBV29-1 to TRBJ1-1, with D unclear. Germline assignment: CDR1 SQVTM and CDR2 ANQGSEA. Trimming removed 6 bases at V and 1 base at J, with 15 bases between. There are 14 residues in the CDR3. The CDR3 sequence is CSVPRHAGNTEAFF. The CDR3 DNA is TGCAGCGTCCCGAGACACGCGGGGAACACTGAAGCTTTCTTT.

This clonotype was counted only a few times. V and J are TRBV6-2 or TRBV6-3 and TRBJ1-2, with D unresolved. The germline CDR1 and CDR2 sequences are MNHEY and SVGEGT. The CDR3 covers 12 residues. V was trimmed by 7 bases and J by 4 bases, leaving 10 bases between them. CDR3 DNA: TGTGCCAGCAAAGACGGTGGCTATGGCTACACCTTC. Protein product: CASKDGGYGYTF.

In its sample, this clonotype is large. This sequence joins TRBV6-6 and TRBJ2-7, with D possibly TRBD1 on 5 matching bases. The length of the CDR3 is 13 residues. Germline CDR1 and CDR2: MNHNY and SVGAGI (reference sequence). Trimming took off 6 bases at V and 2 bases at J, with 11 bases between the two ends. The CDR3 spells CASSADRAYEQYF. In DNA form, the CDR3 reads TGTGCCAGCAGCGCAGACAGAGCCTACGAGCAGTACTTC.

The V call is TRBV6-2 or TRBV6-3, the J call TRBJ2-5; D not resolved. CDR1 and CDR2 from the germline V gene are MNHEY and SVGEGT. Trimming left V 2 bases short and J 9 bases short, with 10 bases between. The CDR3 has 12 residues. The CDR3 sequence: CASSYVMVAQYF. The CDR3 bases are TGTGCCAGCAGTTACGTGATGGTGGCCCAGTACTTC.

The J gene is TRBJ1-1, the V gene TRBV6-5, with D tentatively TRBD1 (5 bases). Trimming pared 6 bases from V and 4 bases from J, leaving 15 bases between. Germline loops: CDR1 MNHEY, CDR2 SVGAGI. CDR3 length equals 14 residues. The CDR3 DNA reads TGTGCCAGCAGACCAGGGTCGATAGGCACTGAAGCTTTCTTT. Translation: CASRPGSIGTEAFF.

The chain combines TRBV12-3 or TRBV12-4 with TRBJ1-6; 10 nucleotides match TRBD1. The J segment lost 7 bases and the V segment lost 10 bases, leaving 4 bases of the junction unmatched. The CDR3 has 13 residues. CDR3 sequence: CATTGQGNSPLHF. For the CDR3, the DNA is TGTGCCACCACGGGACAGGGGAATTCACCCCTCCACTTT.

V is TRBV5-5 and J is TRBJ2-7; 8 bases line up with TRBD1. V trimming: 4 bases; J trimming: 7 bases; junction bases outside the gene matches: 4. Per germline, CDR1 SGHKS and CDR2 YYEKEE (reference sequence). This CDR3 is 12 amino acids long. Here the CDR3 reads CASSQTGEEQYF. CDR3 coding DNA: TGTGCCAGCAGCCAGACAGGGGAGGAGCAGTACTTC.

This CDR3 reads CASSLQGEADTQYF. DNA for the CDR3: TGTGCCAGCAGCTTACAGGGCGAGGCAGATACGCAGTATTTT. The gene calls are TRBV11-3 and TRBJ2-3; maybe TRBD1 (5 bases). This CDR3 comprises 14 residues. V was shortened by 2 bases and J by 4 bases, with 10 bases between the two germline ends. Germline CDR1 is SGHNT and CDR2 is YENEEA.

V usage is TRBV15 and J usage is TRBJ1-5; D call uncertain. Trimming left V 5 bases short and J 3 bases short, with 11 bases between. The CDR3 has 14 residues. The germline CDR1 and CDR2 sequences are LNHNV and YYDKDF (reference sequence). CDR3 coding DNA: TGTGCCACCAGCGGGGATCTTTACAATCAGCCCCAGCATTTT. This translates into CATSGDLYNQPQHF.

This chain links TRBV20-1 with TRBJ1-5; D is possibly TRBD1 (5 bases). The CDR3 extends over 16 amino acids. Germline V gene data show CDR1 as DFQATT and CDR2 as SNEGSKA (reference sequence). Trimming took off 4 bases at V and 0 bases at J, with 16 bases between the two ends. The CDR3, as DNA: TGCAGTGCTAAAGCGGGGGTAAATTATAGCAATCAGCCCCAGCATTTT. Its protein is CSAKAGVNYSNQPQHF.

This clonotype is large (0.1 to 1%) by share. CDR3 sequence (DNA): TGTGCCAGCAGCTTACAGGAAATCTCTGGAAACACCATATATTTT. Encoded protein: CASSLQEISGNTIYF. The chain uses TRBV7-6 and TRBJ1-3, with D uncertain. The germline CDR1 and CDR2 sequences are SGHVS and FNYEAQ. The CDR3 sequence is 15 residues long. Trimming took 2 bases from V and 0 from J, leaving 8 bases between them.